These T cell receptor beta chains were read from a single sample in a study of identical twins. TCRdb itself ran the 5' RACE reads through MiXCR, one entry per CDR3 protein. Here the sample spans some 630,000 distinct CDR3 sequences, about 7.1% being singletons. These records were also assigned to another study, of yellow fever vaccine responses in identical twins.

Input material: PBMCs. The receptors here all came from a woman under 30 in good health. CDR3s include the opening cysteine and the closing phenylalanine or tryptophan. A D gene is named only where the DNA matches it firmly. Rows may omit the clone size; those that give it use once, few, many or a size class.

j_gene | abundance | v_gene | d_gene | CDR3aa | CDR3nt
TRBJ2-7 | many | TRBV18 | NA | CASSPDGTSYEQYF | TGTGCCAGCTCACCGGACGGGACATCCTACGAGCAGTACTTC
TRBJ2-2 | NA | TRBV5-6 | TRBD2 | CASSPASGGVNTGELFF | TGTGCCAGCAGCCCGGCTAGCGGGGGGGTCAACACCGGGGAGCTGTTTTTT
TRBJ2-3 | few | TRBV7-6 | NA | CASSLERRTDTDTQYF | TGTGCCAGCAGCTTAGAAAGGAGGACCGACACAGATACGCAGTATTTT
TRBJ1-5 | NA | TRBV24-1 | NA | CATGSNQPQHF | TGTGCCACCGGCAGCAATCAGCCCCAGCATTTT
TRBJ2-7 | many | TRBV6-1 | NA | CASSLSGAGYF | TGTGCCAGCAGCCTTAGCGGAGCCGGGTACTTC
TRBJ2-3 | NA | TRBV4-1 | TRBD2 | CASSQEPPLAGRTDTQYF | TGCGCCAGCAGCCAAGAACCCCCACTAGCGGGTCGCACAGATACGCAGTATTTT
TRBJ1-1 | few | TRBV10-3 | NA | CAISEGTENTEAFF | TGTGCCATCAGTGAGGGAACGGAGAACACTGAAGCTTTCTTT
TRBJ1-2 | few | TRBV20-1 | NA | CSARDRGLIDGYTF | TGCAGTGCTAGAGACCGCGGACTGATCGATGGCTACACCTTC
TRBJ2-3 | many | TRBV7-8 | NA | CASSLDGGISTDTQYF | TGTGCCAGCAGCTTAGATGGCGGGATTAGCACAGATACGCAGTATTTT
TRBJ1-4 | few | TRBV14 | TRBD1 | CASSRVDRGLKKLFF | TGTGCCAGCAGCCGAGTGGACAGGGGCCTCAAAAAACTGTTTTTT
TRBJ2-1 | NA | TRBV5-5 | TRBD2 | CASSPRAGVSYNEQFF | TGTGCCAGCAGCCCCCGAGCGGGAGTATCCTACAATGAGCAGTTCTTC
TRBJ2-7 | NA | TRBV12-3/TRBV12-4 | NA | CASRVDVTYEHYF | TGTGCCAGCAGGGTAGATGTTACCTACGAGCACTACTTC
TRBJ2-4 | many | TRBV28 | TRBD1 | CASSRVDRDQNIQYF | TGTGCCAGCAGCCGGGTGGACAGGGACCAAAACATTCAGTACTTC
TRBJ2-7 | few | TRBV2 | NA | CASSEAARYEQYF | TGTGCCAGCAGTGAAGCGGCTAGGTACGAGCAGTACTTC
TRBJ2-1 | NA | TRBV25-1 | TRBD1 | CASSATGKSSYNEQFF | TGTGCCAGCAGTGCGACAGGGAAATCCTCCTACAATGAGCAGTTCTTC
TRBJ1-2 | NA | TRBV7-9 | NA | CASSLGDPLGYTF | TGTGCCAGCAGCTTAGGGGATCCCCTGGGCTACACCTTC
TRBJ1-5 | few | TRBV27 | NA | CASSLGSAGNQPQHF | TGTGCCAGCAGTTTAGGTTCGGCCGGCAATCAGCCCCAGCATTTT
TRBJ2-3 | NA | TRBV21-1 | NA | CASSKVFPVGLSDTQYF | TGTGCCAGCAGCAAAGTGTTCCCCGTGGGACTAAGCGATACGCAGTATTTT
TRBJ1-4 | few | TRBV6-1 | TRBD1 | CASRRQGAAEKLFF | TGTGCCAGCAGGAGACAGGGGGCGGCTGAAAAACTGTTTTTT
TRBJ2-3 | NA | TRBV10-3 | NA | CASKREPSTDTQYF | TGTGCCTCGAAAAGGGAGCCAAGCACAGATACGCAGTATTTT
TRBJ2-5 | few | TRBV3-1 | TRBD2 | CASSQAGAGAGETQYF | TGTGCCAGCAGCCAAGCGGGAGCGGGGGCGGGAGAGACCCAGTACTTC
TRBJ2-7 | NA | TRBV6-6 | NA | CASRESGAYEQYF | TGTGCCAGCAGGGAGAGCGGAGCCTACGAGCAGTACTTC
TRBJ2-2 | many | TRBV27 | NA | CASSQGQITGELFF | TGTGCCAGCAGCCAAGGACAGATTACCGGGGAGCTGTTTTTT
TRBJ2-5 | NA | TRBV4-1 | NA | CASSPEPGPQETQYF | TGCGCCAGCAGCCCGGAGCCAGGCCCTCAAGAGACCCAGTACTTC
TRBJ2-1 | many | TRBV4-2 | TRBD2 | CASSQDPGWGGNEQFF | TGTGCCAGCAGCCAAGACCCCGGATGGGGGGGCAATGAGCAGTTCTTC
TRBJ2-6 | few | TRBV10-3 | NA | CAISGGPPSGANVLTF | TGTGCCATCAGTGGGGGACCGCCCTCTGGGGCCAACGTCCTGACTTTC
TRBJ2-6 | NA | TRBV29-1 | NA | CSATGADGANVLTF | TGCAGCGCGACGGGGGCTGATGGGGCCAACGTCCTGACTTTC